Each of the 30 T cell receptor beta chains below was sequenced from the same sample in a study of STAT5B mutations in CD4+ large granular lymphocyte leukemia. The repertoire was sequenced with immunoSEQ multiplex PCR; TCRdb's copy has only in-frame clones and lacks some. Of more than 35,000 clones listed, about 82% are singletons. Sequencing was performed on CD4+ T cells from blood buffy coats. These receptors were obtained from a human donor in good health.

V and J are TRBV5-1 and TRBJ2-2, with no clear D. This CDR3 has 13 residues. Trimming pared 0 bases from V and 3 bases from J, leaving 3 bases between. Germline V gives CDR1 SGHRS, CDR2 YFSETQ. The CDR3 protein is CASSLDHTGELFF. In DNA form, the CDR3 reads TGCGCCAGCAGCTTGGATCACACCGGGGAGCTGTTTTTT.

CDR3 sequence: CASSLERGSSYNEQFF. The CDR3 DNA reads TGTGCCAGCAGCTTAGAGAGGGGGAGCTCCTACAATGAGCAGTTCTTC. The chain couples TRBV7-9 to TRBJ2-1, with D perhaps matching TRBD1 (6 bases). CDR3 length equals 16 residues. Germline V gene sequence: CDR1 SEHNR, CDR2 FQNEAQ (reference sequence). V lost 1 base and J lost 0, with 10 bases in between.

This sequence joins TRBV23-1 and TRBJ1-5; D remains unclear. TRBV23-1 is assigned to the ORF class and has an uncertain function. The CDR3 has 14 residues. Between the trimmed V and J ends, which lost 1 base and 7 bases, there was a span of 11 bases. CDR3 sequence reads: CASSQWGRGQPQHF. The CDR3 region has the DNA TGCGCCAGCAGTCAATGGGGAAGAGGGCAGCCCCAGCATTTT.

V and J are TRBV7-2 and TRBJ1-5; 9 nucleotides agree with TRBD1. The CDR3 contains 14 residues. Looked up from germline, CDR1 is SGHTA and CDR2 is FQGNSA. V shed 1 base, J shed 6 bases, and the junction held 1 base outside the gene matches. CDR3 nucleotides: TGTGCCAGCAGCTTAGACAGGGGGCTTCAGCCCCAGCATTTT. Translating gives CASSLDRGLQPQHF.

CDR3: CATTGLAGGTGELFF. The CDR3 DNA sequence: TGTGCCACTACCGGACTAGCGGGGGGAACCGGGGAGCTGTTTTTT. The genes are TRBV6-1 and TRBJ2-2, with TRBD2 identical over 14 bases. The J segment lost 5 bases and the V segment lost 10 bases, leaving 6 bases of the junction unmatched. The CDR3 runs to 15 residues. Germline CDR1 reads MNHNS; CDR2 reads SASEGT.

This chain uses TRBV6-5 with TRBJ2-7, with 10 bases matching TRBD1. This CDR3 region has 14 residues. The V gene end was trimmed by 6 bases and the J gene end by 3 bases; junction bases not matched to a gene: 5. The germline CDR1 and CDR2 sequences are MNHEY and SVGAGI. The CDR3 DNA is TGTGCCAGCAGAGACCGGGACAGGGGCTACGAGCAGTACTTC. As protein: CASRDRDRGYEQYF.

The chain joins TRBV14 to TRBJ2-2; D is uncertain. The CDR3 runs 19 residues. With 1 base removed from V and 0 bases from J, the gap between germline ends came to 18 bases. Germline CDR1 is SGHDN and CDR2 is FVKESK. The CDR3 protein is CASSQGITNLLTNTGELFF. CDR3 bases: TGTGCCAGCAGCCAAGGGATTACAAACCTACTAACGAACACCGGGGAGCTGTTTTTT.

The CDR3 loop is CASSTLGGTGELFF. The CDR3 nucleotides are TGCGCCAGCAGCACCCTGGGAGGCACCGGGGAGCTGTTTTTT. This chain joins TRBV5-1 and TRBJ2-2, with D possibly being TRBD2 (6 bases). V lost 4 bases to trimming and J lost 4 bases, with 11 bases between them. The CDR3 sequence is 14 residues long. Germline V gives CDR1 SGHRS, CDR2 YFSETQ.

This clone was seen a single time. The rearrangement joins TRBV4-1 to TRBJ2-7, with 8 bases lining up with TRBD2. Germline trimming cut 5 bases from V and 0 bases from J; bases unmatched to any gene: 9. The CDR3 spans 16 residues. Germline V gives CDR1 MGHRA, CDR2 YSYEKL. CDR3 sequence (DNA): TGCGCCAGCAGCTACCGGGCCAGCGGGAGCTCCTACGAGCAGTACTTC. Translation: CASSYRASGSSYEQYF.

The V gene is TRBV5-1, the J gene TRBJ1-2; 10 nucleotides match TRBD1. V shed 6 bases, J shed 6 bases, and the junction held 8 bases outside the gene matches. Looked up from germline, CDR1 is SGHRS and CDR2 is YFSETQ. The CDR3 spans 14 residues. CDR3: CASNRDRGEDGYTF. The CDR3 region has the DNA TGCGCCAGCAATAGGGACAGGGGAGAGGATGGCTACACCTTC.

V gene TRBV29-1 combines with J gene TRBJ1-1; 8 nucleotides line up with TRBD1. With V trimmed by 4 bases and J by 5 bases, 9 bases remained unmatched. Per the germline V gene, CDR1 is SQVTM and CDR2 is ANQGSEA. This CDR3 has 14 amino acids. CDR3 sequence reads: CSVVAGGAWTEAFF. Here the CDR3 DNA reads TGCAGCGTTGTGGCAGGGGGCGCGTGGACTGAAGCTTTCTTT.

The rearrangement links TRBV27 to TRBJ2-7, with D perhaps given as TRBD1 or TRBD2 (5 bases each). CDR1 and CDR2 from the germline V gene are MNHEY and SMNVEV (reference sequence). The CDR3 spans 15 residues. Deletions cut 2 bases from V and 2 bases from J, with 13 bases between. In nucleotides, the CDR3 is TGTGCCAGCAGTTTAGGGCCCCAGGGACCCTACGAGCAGTACTTC. This translates into CASSLGPQGPYEQYF.

The V gene is TRBV11-2, the J gene TRBJ2-5; D is unresolved. This CDR3 has 12 amino acids. Germline V CDR1 and CDR2: SGHAT, FQNNGV. With 5 bases removed from V and 5 bases from J, the gap between germline ends came to 9 bases. CDR3 DNA: TGTGCCAGCAGCACAAATCGGGAGACCCAGTACTTC. This encodes CASSTNRETQYF.

V is TRBV14 and J is TRBJ1-1; no definite D call. Germline-derived CDR1 and CDR2 are SGHDN and FVKESK. The CDR3 totals 13 residues. V was trimmed by 0 bases and J by 4 bases, leaving 6 bases between them. The CDR3 region has the DNA TGTGCCAGCAGCCAAGATCGGGTCACTGAAGCTTTCTTT. Residues: CASSQDRVTEAFF.

The V call is TRBV19, the J call TRBJ1-1; 7 nucleotides line up with TRBD1. CDR3 length: 13 amino acids. The V gene's germline CDR1 is LNHDA and CDR2 SQIVND (reference sequence). The V segment lost 6 bases and the J segment 5 bases; nucleotides outside the gene matches: 6. The CDR3 nucleotides read TGTGCCAGTAGCTCATCAGGGGGGACTGAAGCTTTCTTT. It codes for CASSSSGGTEAFF.

This rearrangement joins TRBV19 to TRBJ1-6; D unresolved. Germline V gene data show CDR1 as LNHDA and CDR2 as SQIVND (reference sequence). This CDR3 is 14 amino acids long. Trimming took 7 bases from V and 7 from J, leaving 14 bases between them. CDR3 sequence (DNA): TGTGCCAGTACCGAGGACTCTCGAAATTCACCCCTCCACTTT. It codes for CASTEDSRNSPLHF.

This chain uses TRBV5-4 with TRBJ2-3, with D hard to call. This CDR3 comprises 14 residues. Trimming pared 0 bases from V and 4 bases from J, leaving 9 bases between. The germline V gene encodes CDR1 SGHNT and CDR2 YYREEE (reference sequence). The DNA of the CDR3 is TGTGCCAGCAGCTTGGCTCTAGGTGCAGATACGCAGTATTTT. Amino acid sequence: CASSLALGADTQYF. Drawing the rest from reference TRBV5-4 and TRBJ2-3, the complete variable domain is ETGVTQSPTHLIKTRGQQVTLRCSSQSGHNTVSWYQQALGQGPQFIFQYYREEENGRGNFPPRFSGLQFPNYSSELNVNALELDDSALYLCASSLALGADTQYFGPGTRLTVL.

The chain combines TRBV5-4 with TRBJ2-3; D not resolved. This CDR3 region has 14 residues. V was pared by 4 bases and J by 5 bases, with 14 bases between. CDR1 and CDR2 (germline): SGHNT, YYREEE (reference sequence). The CDR3 DNA reads as TGTGCCAGCAGCCTCACGGCTAGGGTAGATACGCAGTATTTT. The encoded protein is CASSLTARVDTQYF.

Of note for this clone: At one end, the junction sequence differs from germline, possibly due to a read error. V usage is TRBV30 and J usage is TRBJ1-3; D uncertain. The germline CDR1 and CDR2 sequences are GTSNPN and SVGIG (reference sequence). CDR3 size: 12 residues. The DNA of the CDR3 is TGTGCCTGGACAGGTTCTGGAAGCACCATATATTTT. Protein: CAWTGSGSTIYF.

The count of this clone is one. The genes are TRBV5-1 and TRBJ2-7; perhaps TRBD2 as D (6 bases). The V end lost 0 bases, the J end lost 2 bases, and 9 bases lay between the germline ends. Germline V gives CDR1 SGHRS, CDR2 YFSETQ. This CDR3 spans 14 amino acids. In nucleotides, the CDR3 is TGCGCCAGCAGCTTGGCTGGGGGGACCTACGAGCAGTACTTC. Amino acids: CASSLAGGTYEQYF.

The rearrangement links TRBV4-3 to TRBJ2-3; maybe TRBD1 (6 bases). Germline CDR1 is LGHNA and CDR2 is YSLEER. V was pared by 4 bases and J by 6 bases, with 14 bases between. The CDR3 is 14 amino acids. The CDR3 is CASSLFPTGDTQYF. CDR3 DNA: TGCGCCAGCAGCCTCTTCCCAACAGGGGATACGCAGTATTTT.

A note on this clone: The junction shows a germline mismatch at one end, possibly a read error. The DNA of the CDR3 is TGTGCCAGCAGTTTGGCAACGGGCTATGGCTACACCTTC. Amino acid sequence: CASSLATGYGYTF. V is TRBV5-5 and J is TRBJ1-2; D uncertain. Germline V gene sequence: CDR1 SGHKS, CDR2 YYEKEE (reference sequence). There are 13 residues in the CDR3.

In DNA, the CDR3 is TGCGCCAGCAGCTTTGGGGGGGCTAATGAAAAACTGTTTTTT. It encodes CASSFGGANEKLFF. The gene calls are TRBV5-1 and TRBJ1-4, with D possibly being TRBD1 (5 bases). CDR3 length: 14 amino acids. The V end lost 2 bases, the J end lost 3 bases, and 8 bases lay between the germline ends. Germline V CDR1 and CDR2: SGHRS, YFSETQ. The variable domain in full, completed from reference TRBV5-1 and TRBJ1-4, reads KAGVTQTPRYLIKTRGQQVTLSCSPISGHRSVSWYQQTPGQGLQFLFEYFSETQRNKGNFPGRFSGRQFSNSRSEMNVSTLELGDSALYLCASSFGGANEKLFFGSGTQLSVL.

This chain connects TRBV29-1 to TRBJ1-1; tentatively, D is TRBD1 (5 bases). The CDR3 runs to 13 residues. Trimming took off 6 bases at V and 7 bases at J, with 18 bases between the two ends. Looked up from germline, CDR1 is SQVTM and CDR2 is ANQGSEA. This chain's CDR3 is CSVRPDGGGEAFF. DNA of the CDR3: TGCAGCGTCAGACCGGACGGGGGGGGTGAAGCTTTCTTT.

The sample holds a few counts of this clone. The rearrangement links TRBV27 to TRBJ1-2; TRBD1 might be the D (5 bases). From germline, CDR1 is MNHEY and CDR2 SMNVEV (reference sequence). The CDR3 spans 14 residues. V shed 3 bases and J shed 4 bases, with 12 bases lying between them. The chain's CDR3 is CASSFGQGSYGYTF. Here the CDR3 DNA reads TGTGCCAGCAGTTTTGGGCAGGGCTCCTATGGCTACACCTTC.

The rearrangement uses TRBV19 and TRBJ1-5, with TRBD1 identical over 9 bases. V shed 10 bases, J shed 6 bases, and the junction held 7 bases outside the gene matches. The germline gives CDR1 LNHDA, CDR2 SQIVND (reference sequence). This CDR3 region has 13 residues. The CDR3 coding sequence is TGTGCCACAATCGGGACAGGGAGTCAGCCCCAGCATTTT. Its protein product is CATIGTGSQPQHF. Supplemented by reference TRBV19 and TRBJ1-5, the full variable domain reads DGGITQSPKYLFRKEGQNVTLSCEQNLNHDAMYWYRQDPGQGLRLIYYSQIVNDFQKGDIAEGYSVSREKKESFPLTVTSAQKNPTAFYLCATIGTGSQPQHFGDGTRLSIL.

The V gene is TRBV11-2, the J gene TRBJ1-2; D gene unclear. Germline V CDR1 and CDR2: SGHAT, FQNNGV. The ends were cut back, 2 bases at V and 6 bases at J, with 13 bases in the middle. CDR3 length: 14 residues. The CDR3 protein is CASSLKQPHDGYTF. The CDR3 DNA reads as TGTGCCAGCAGCTTAAAACAGCCCCATGATGGCTACACCTTC.

The chain employs TRBV7-2 and TRBJ2-2, with a weak D call TRBD2 (5 bases). The CDR3 consists of 15 residues. V lost 2 bases and J 4 bases, leaving 11 bases between the germline ends. Germline assignment: CDR1 SGHTA and CDR2 FQGNSA. This CDR3 is CASSLLRTPTGELFF. The DNA of the CDR3 is TGTGCCAGCAGCTTACTCCGGACTCCCACCGGGGAGCTGTTTTTT.

This chain joins TRBV25-1 and TRBJ2-1; 10 bases are a match to TRBD1. Germline V gene sequence: CDR1 MGHDK, CDR2 SYGVNS. Trimming cost V 2 bases and J 6 bases; bases outside gene matches: 4. The CDR3 consists of 15 residues. Here the CDR3 DNA reads TGTGCCAGCAGTGAAGGGACAGGGGTGGCCAATGAGCAGTTCTTC. It is translated as CASSEGTGVANEQFF.

The chain is built from TRBV7-2 and TRBJ1-2, with a weak D call TRBD1 (5 bases). Germline V gene lookup returns CDR1 SGHTA and CDR2 FQGNSA. The CDR3 totals 14 residues. The V gene lost 5 bases and the J gene lost 3 bases, with 13 bases spanning the gap. CDR3 nucleotides: TGTGCCAGCAGCCCTGAGACAGAATACTATGGCTACACCTTC. Residues: CASSPETEYYGYTF.